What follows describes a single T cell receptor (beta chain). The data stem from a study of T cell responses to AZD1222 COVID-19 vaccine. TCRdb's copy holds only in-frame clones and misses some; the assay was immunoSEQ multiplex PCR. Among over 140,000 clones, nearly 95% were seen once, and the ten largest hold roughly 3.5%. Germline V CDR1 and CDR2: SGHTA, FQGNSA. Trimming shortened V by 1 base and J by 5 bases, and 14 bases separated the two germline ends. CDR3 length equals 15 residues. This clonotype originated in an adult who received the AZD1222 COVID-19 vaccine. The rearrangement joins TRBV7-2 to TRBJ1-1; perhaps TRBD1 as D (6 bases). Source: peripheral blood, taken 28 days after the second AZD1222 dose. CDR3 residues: CASSLGDNQGTEAFF. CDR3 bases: TGTGCCAGCAGCTTAGGGGACAACCAGGGGACTGAAGCTTTCTTT. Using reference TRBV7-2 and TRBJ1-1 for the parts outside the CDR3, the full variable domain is GAGVSQSPSNKVTEKGKDVELRCDPISGHTALYWYRQSLGQGLEFLIYFQGNSAPDKSGLPSDRFSAERTGGSVSTLTIQRTQQEDSAVYLCASSLGDNQGTEAFFGQGTRLTVV.